A selection of T cell receptor beta chains follows, all from one sample in a study of T-cell memory formation after mild COVID-19. Using its own MiXCR run on the 5' RACE reads, TCRdb lists one record per CDR3 protein. The sample yields hundreds of thousands of distinct CDR3 sequences, roughly a quarter seen once. Sequences were obtained from PBMCs or a T cell subset sorted from them (not recorded which). The source of these receptors is an adult woman who had mild COVID-19 (a few samples of this study predate the infection). Cell type and time point are not known. CDR3s include the opening cysteine and the closing phenylalanine or tryptophan.

V	J	CDR3
TRBV12-3/TRBV12-4	TRBJ2-2	CASSYRGHVSGELFF
TRBV6-5	TRBJ1-6	CASSSTGPRDRSLHF
TRBV30	TRBJ2-3	CACSTDTQYF
TRBV24-1	TRBJ1-1	CATRAWNTEAFF
TRBV27	TRBJ2-7	CASSLEGTAYEQYF
TRBV4-1	TRBJ1-1	CASSLGGGFTEAFF
TRBV9	TRBJ1-1	CASSKTDSEAFF
TRBV7-2	TRBJ2-2	CASSFDQTGELFF
TRBV7-2	TRBJ2-5	CASSLASDETQYF
TRBV7-3	TRBJ1-1	CASSLQMVKVNTEAFF
TRBV12-3/TRBV12-4	TRBJ2-2	CASSLGGLAGFTTGELFF
TRBV5-1	TRBJ2-3	CASSFPAGLAGQSTDTQYF
TRBV12-3/TRBV12-4	TRBJ2-1	CASSAGPGVEQFF
TRBV6-2/TRBV6-3	TRBJ2-6	CASNSDRVRPGANVLTF
TRBV9	TRBJ2-3	CASSVYRGPVETQYF
TRBV29-1	TRBJ1-1	CSVVRGFDTEAFF
TRBV29-1	TRBJ2-7	CSVESTGEQYF
TRBV14	TRBJ2-1	CASSLGGTIQYNEEFF
TRBV6-4	TRBJ2-6	CASSSGGTSWANVLTF
TRBV3-1	TRBJ2-1	CASRHPGQSNNEQFF
TRBV3-1	TRBJ2-2	CASSPWTSGRFGELFF
TRBV10-3	TRBJ2-1	CAGGITYNEQFF
TRBV7-2	TRBJ1-6	CASSNMRGRSPLHF
TRBV7-6	TRBJ1-2	CAIAPIGEGYTF
TRBV6-4	TRBJ2-3	CASSDGREYGDTQYF
TRBV10-2	TRBJ2-5	CASSHGRETQYF
TRBV28	TRBJ2-7	CASSFVSDYEQYF
TRBV29-1	TRBJ2-1	CSVDQRGGRVTPEQFF
TRBV2	TRBJ1-1	CASRGVLTVNTEAFF
TRBV19	TRBJ1-3	CASSINGAGGNTIYF
TRBV7-9	TRBJ2-1	CASSLDGRTGNDNEQFF